This T cell receptor beta chain was observed in a study of blood T cell repertoires in COVID-19. Study-level background: Both acute and convalescent COVID-19 samples were obtained from the United States, Italy and Spain. PBMCs, B-cell-depleted T cells, or T cells provided the cDNA or gDNA that made up the material.

How the authors handled the data: Counts of nucleated cells, estimated from reference gene primer amplification, were obtained. Only in-frame clones appear in the TCRdb table, and some are missing; sequencing was by immunoSEQ multiplex PCR. That table is the source of V, J and clone size, and D and trimming were worked out from the DNA. The sample comprises about 200,000 clones, about 90% of which are singletons, and about 22% rests with the top ten. Germline CDR1 reads SGDLS; CDR2 reads YYNGEE. The CDR3 runs 15 residues. V shed 0 bases and J shed 4 bases, with 10 bases lying between them. This rearrangement joins TRBV9 to TRBJ2-2; unclear D gene. This TCR derives from a man in his 60s with active or convalescent COVID-19. The specimen was peripheral blood. CDR3: CASSVDHRSTGELFF. CDR3 DNA: TGTGCCAGCAGCGTAGACCACAGATCCACCGGGGAGCTGTTTTTT.